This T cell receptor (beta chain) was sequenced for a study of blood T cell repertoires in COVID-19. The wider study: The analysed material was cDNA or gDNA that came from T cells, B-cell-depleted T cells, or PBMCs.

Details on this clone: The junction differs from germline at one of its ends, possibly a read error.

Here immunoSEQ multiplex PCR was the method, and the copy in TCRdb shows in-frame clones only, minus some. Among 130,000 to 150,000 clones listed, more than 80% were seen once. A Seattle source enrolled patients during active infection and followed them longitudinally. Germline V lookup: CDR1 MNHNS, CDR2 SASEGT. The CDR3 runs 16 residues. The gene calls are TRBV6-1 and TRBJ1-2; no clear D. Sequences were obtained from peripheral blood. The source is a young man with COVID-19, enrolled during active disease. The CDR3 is CASSEGSEPRNYGYTF. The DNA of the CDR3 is TGTGCCAGCAGCGAAGGGTCAGAACCTAGGAACTATGGCTACACCTTC.